Below are 30 T cell receptor beta chains sequenced from a single sample in a study of control samples from healthy donors and cancer patients. Clones were read by immunoSEQ multiplex PCR, and TCRdb kept only the in-frame ones, dropping some. The data show roughly 150,000 clones, with about 94% seen just once and around 2.2% held by the top ten. The specimen sequenced was blood. These receptors came from a man aged 50 to 59 in good health.

The CDR3 is CASSEEGYQPQHF. In nucleotides, the CDR3 is TGTGCCAGCAGTGAAGAGGGTTATCAGCCCCAGCATTTT. The chain has TRBV2 and TRBJ1-5; D is unclear. This CDR3 has 13 amino acids. The germline CDR1 and CDR2 sequences are SNHLY and FYNNEI. Trimming pared 1 base from V and 5 bases from J, leaving 6 bases between.

The CDR3 region has the DNA TGTGCCAGCAGCCCCCCTACCCGGACTAGCACAGATACGCAGTATTTT. Translating gives CASSPPTRTSTDTQYF. The J gene is TRBJ2-3, the V gene TRBV7-9, with D possibly being TRBD2 (5 bases). Between the trimmed V and J ends, which lost 5 bases and 0 bases, there was a span of 15 bases. The CDR3 length is 16 residues. Germline V gene sequence: CDR1 SEHNR, CDR2 FQNEAQ (reference sequence).

The genes are TRBV15 and TRBJ2-5; D unresolved. Per germline, CDR1 LNHNV and CDR2 YYDKDF (reference sequence). V gave up 0 bases and J gave up 2 bases, with 16 bases separating them. The CDR3 spans 17 residues. The CDR3 spells CATSRDRSGLGQETQYF. The CDR3 DNA reads as TGTGCCACCAGCAGAGATCGGTCGGGCCTAGGGCAAGAGACCCAGTACTTC.

The chain combines TRBV5-6 with TRBJ2-1; tentatively, D is TRBD2 (5 bases). Germline V gene data show CDR1 as SGHDT and CDR2 as YYEEEE. This CDR3 comprises 15 residues. V was shortened by 2 bases and J by 6 bases, with 15 bases between the two germline ends. DNA for the CDR3: TGTGCCAGCAGCTTAAGTCCTGCCCGGGGCAATGAGCAGTTCTTC. This encodes CASSLSPARGNEQFF.

V is TRBV12-5 and J is TRBJ2-2; D is perhaps TRBD1 (7 bases). Germline V lookup: CDR1 LGHNT, CDR2 FRNRAP. V was shortened by 5 bases and J by 1 base, with 14 bases between the two germline ends. The CDR3 is 16 amino acids. DNA of the CDR3: TGTGCTAGTGGTCTGGGCGGGACAGTGAACACCGGGGAGCTGTTTTTT. It yields the protein CASGLGGTVNTGELFF.

The chain is built from TRBV6-6 and TRBJ1-1, with 7 bases fitting TRBD1. The junction had 6 bases not matched to a gene; V was cut back by 6 bases and J by 2 bases. Per germline, CDR1 MNHNY and CDR2 SVGAGI (reference sequence). The CDR3 covers 14 residues. The CDR3 loop reads CASRFGTVNTEAFF. CDR3 DNA sequence: TGTGCCAGCAGATTCGGGACAGTTAACACTGAAGCTTTCTTT.

The chain joins TRBV6-4 to TRBJ1-6, with D perhaps matching TRBD1 (5 bases). From germline, CDR1 is MRHNA and CDR2 SNTAGT. V gave up 0 bases and J gave up 9 bases, with 6 bases separating them. CDR3 length: 13 amino acids. Here the CDR3 DNA reads TGTGCCAGCAGTGACTCTGGGACTTCACCCCTCCACTTT. Its translation is CASSDSGTSPLHF.

The V call is TRBV3-1 (or the pseudogene TRBV3-2), the J call TRBJ2-7; D ambiguous. The CDR3 length is 15 residues. V lost 3 bases and J 3 bases, leaving 15 bases between the germline ends. Germline-derived CDR1 and CDR2 are LGHDT and YNNKEL (reference sequence). CDR3 in amino acids: CASSQGPQRFYEQYF. In DNA, the CDR3 is TGTGCCAGCAGCCAGGGCCCGCAACGTTTCTACGAGCAGTACTTC.

The chain recombines TRBV11-2 with TRBJ1-3; TRBD1 is a possible D gene (5 bases). V lost 7 bases and J 0 bases, leaving 19 bases between the germline ends. Per the germline V gene, CDR1 is SGHAT and CDR2 is FQNNGV. The CDR3 spans 17 residues. CDR3 sequence (DNA): TGTGCCAGCAAGCCGGACCTATATGGGGGCTCTGGAAACACCATATATTTT. It is translated as CASKPDLYGGSGNTIYF.

The chain uses TRBV6-2 or TRBV6-3 and TRBJ2-1, with a weak D call TRBD2 (5 bases). Trimming took 0 bases from V and 5 from J, leaving 14 bases between them. Germline assignment: CDR1 MNHEY and CDR2 SVGEGT. This CDR3 is built from 16 residues. The CDR3 loop reads CASSYSRALFDNEQFF. In DNA form, the CDR3 reads TGTGCCAGCAGTTACTCGAGGGCTCTTTTCGACAATGAGCAGTTCTTC.

The CDR3 here is CASSLLGDLRGYGYTF. In DNA form, the CDR3 reads TGTGCCAGCAGTTTACTTGGGGACTTAAGAGGCTATGGCTACACCTTC. The V call is TRBV28, the J call TRBJ1-2; tentative D call: TRBD1 (5 bases). Germline V CDR1 and CDR2: MDHEN, SYDVKM. The V end was cut by 2 bases, the J end by 4 bases, with 17 bases between. The CDR3 covers 16 residues.

The chain is built from TRBV5-6 and TRBJ1-5; D is uncertain. Germline V lookup: CDR1 SGHDT, CDR2 YYEEEE. CDR3 length equals 15 residues. Trimming took off 3 bases at V and 2 bases at J, with 12 bases between the two ends. The CDR3 DNA is TGTGCCAGCAGCTCGATGGGCACGGGCAATCAGCCCCAGCATTTT. Residues: CASSSMGTGNQPQHF.

The CDR3 loop reads CASRRVAGVPEQFF. In DNA, the CDR3 is TGTGCCAGCAGGCGGGTAGCGGGAGTCCCTGAGCAGTTCTTC. The V and J genes are TRBV28 and TRBJ2-1, with 9 bases matching TRBD2. V lost 6 bases, J lost 9 bases, and 9 bases stayed unmatched. The germline V gene has CDR1 MDHEN and CDR2 SYDVKM. The CDR3 loop spans 14 amino acids.

This clone was seen a handful of times. This chain uses TRBV27 with TRBJ2-3; D not certain. V lost 5 bases and J lost 1, with 13 bases in between. The CDR3 is made up of 15 amino acids. Looked up from germline, CDR1 is MNHEY and CDR2 is SMNVEV (reference sequence). CDR3 sequence (DNA): TGTGCCAGCAGTGTCGACCTATGGGGCACAGATACGCAGTATTTT. Protein product: CASSVDLWGTDTQYF.

This rearrangement joins TRBV25-1 to TRBJ1-1; tentative D call: TRBD1 (6 bases). In germline, CDR1 is MGHDK, CDR2 SYGVNS. The CDR3 is made up of 14 amino acids. V gave up 5 bases and J gave up 0 bases, with 10 bases separating them. CDR3 bases: TGTGCCAGCAGTCAGACAGGATTGAACACTGAAGCTTTCTTT. Translating gives CASSQTGLNTEAFF.

The chain carries TRBV5-1 and TRBJ2-3, with 7 bases aligning to TRBD2. Trimming took 4 bases from V and 6 from J; bases not matched to a gene: 17. The CDR3 spans 17 residues. The germline gives CDR1 SGHRS, CDR2 YFSETQ. The CDR3 here is CASSPYKGGSSLDTQYF. The DNA for the CDR3 is TGCGCCAGCAGCCCTTACAAGGGAGGGTCGTCCCTCGATACGCAGTATTTT.

This clone has only one observation. The CDR3: CASSRGGGGKEQYF. Here the CDR3 DNA reads TGTGCCAGCAGTAGGGGCGGCGGGGGGAAAGAGCAGTACTTC. V gene TRBV28 combines with J gene TRBJ2-7, with 8 bases identical to TRBD2. The CDR3 is 14 amino acids. With V trimmed by 5 bases and J by 7 bases, 10 bases remained unmatched. The germline gives CDR1 MDHEN, CDR2 SYDVKM.

V is TRBV30 and J is TRBJ1-5; D remains ambiguous. Germline CDR1 GTSNPN, CDR2 SVGIG (reference sequence). The CDR3 loop spans 13 amino acids. V was pared by 2 bases and J by 5 bases, with 10 bases between. CDR3 loop: CAWSKGKDQPQHF. The CDR3 nucleotides read TGTGCCTGGAGTAAAGGGAAGGATCAGCCCCAGCATTTT.

CDR3 sequence (DNA): TGCGCCAGCAGCTTGGCCGGAATTGTCTCCTACAATGAGCAGTTCTTC. Amino acid sequence: CASSLAGIVSYNEQFF. V is TRBV5-1 and J is TRBJ2-1; D is uncertain. The CDR3 is 16 amino acids. The germline V gene encodes CDR1 SGHRS and CDR2 YFSETQ. V was shortened by 0 bases and J by 0 bases, with 10 bases between the two germline ends.

J is TRBJ2-3 and V is TRBV6-4; D unclear. With 8 bases removed from V and 4 bases from J, the gap between germline ends came to 16 bases. This CDR3 is 14 amino acids long. The germline V gene has CDR1 MRHNA and CDR2 SNTAGT. CDR3 amino acids: CASPNLGSPDTQYF. The CDR3 coding sequence is TGTGCCAGCCCAAACTTGGGAAGCCCAGATACGCAGTATTTT.

The V and J genes are TRBV5-4 and TRBJ2-4; 9 bases agree with TRBD1. CDR1 is SGHNT and CDR2 is YYREEE in the germline V gene (reference sequence). The CDR3 sequence is 18 residues long. V was clipped by 0 bases and J by 1 base; unmatched bases: 8. In nucleotides, the CDR3 is TGTGCCAGCAGCTTGGACAGGGGGCGAGGTGGGGCCAAAAACATTCAGTACTTC. It specifies CASSLDRGRGGAKNIQYF.

This clone occurred once. This sequence joins TRBV3-1 (or the pseudogene TRBV3-2) and TRBJ2-7, with 7 positions matching TRBD1. The CDR3 consists of 14 residues. The germline gives CDR1 LGHDT, CDR2 YNNKEL (reference sequence). The junction had 9 bases not matched to a gene; V was cut back by 3 bases and J by 7 bases. The CDR3 sequence: CASSQRTVTGEQYF. Written as DNA, the CDR3 is TGTGCCAGCAGCCAGCGGACAGTGACAGGGGAGCAGTACTTC.

The chain joins TRBV27 to TRBJ1-2; weak D call: TRBD1 (5 bases). The ends were cut back, 6 bases at V and 2 bases at J, with 16 bases in the middle. Germline loops: CDR1 MNHEY, CDR2 SMNVEV (reference sequence). CDR3 size: 15 residues. The CDR3 region has the DNA TGTGCCAGCAGGGGGGGTATGGGCAAGAACTATGGCTACACCTTC. Amino acid sequence: CASRGGMGKNYGYTF.

This clone has just one count. The chain carries TRBV10-1 and TRBJ2-1; no clear D. Germline loops: CDR1 WNHNN, CDR2 SYGVQD (reference sequence). V lost 2 bases and J 6 bases, leaving 8 bases between the germline ends. There are 13 residues in the CDR3. The CDR3 DNA follows: TGCGCCAGCAGTGAGGTGGCAGTCAATGAGCAGTTCTTC. Protein sequence: CASSEVAVNEQFF.

The V and J genes are TRBV9 and TRBJ2-1, with TRBD2 matching 10 bases. V shed 0 bases, J shed 5 bases, and the junction held 2 bases outside the gene matches. The CDR3 sequence is 15 residues long. Looked up from germline, CDR1 is SGDLS and CDR2 is YYNGEE. For the CDR3, the DNA is TGTGCCAGCAGCGTAGATCTAGCGGGAGACAATGAGCAGTTCTTC. It translates to CASSVDLAGDNEQFF. The full variable domain, completed using reference TRBV9 and TRBJ2-1, is DSGVTQTPKHLITATGQRVTLRCSPRSGDLSVYWYQQSLDQGLQFLIQYYNGEERAKGNILERFSAQQFPDLHSELNLSSLELGDSALYFCASSVDLAGDNEQFFGPGTRLTVL.

This chain joins TRBV29-1 and TRBJ2-3; D tentatively reads TRBD1 or TRBD2 (5 bases each). This CDR3 spans 14 amino acids. The germline gives CDR1 SQVTM, CDR2 ANQGSEA. The V end lost 4 bases, the J end lost 8 bases, and 19 bases lay between the germline ends. CDR3 sequence: CSVVKQEVRSTQYF. The CDR3 coding sequence is TGCAGCGTTGTCAAACAGGAGGTGCGGTCTACGCAGTATTTT.

This chain uses TRBV27 with TRBJ1-2, with D tentatively TRBD1 (5 bases). This CDR3 is 15 amino acids long. Germline V gene data show CDR1 as MNHEY and CDR2 as SMNVEV (reference sequence). V lost 0 bases and J lost 5, with 13 bases in between. CDR3 DNA: TGTGCCAGCAGTTTATCACGGGGCCCGATTTATGGCTACACCTTC. Its protein is CASSLSRGPIYGYTF.

This sequence joins TRBV27 and TRBJ2-7; TRBD2 matches at 14 bases. Losses at the gene ends were 4 bases for V and 3 bases for J; bases not matched to a gene: 5. The CDR3 totals 16 residues. The germline V gene encodes CDR1 MNHEY and CDR2 SMNVEV (reference sequence). Here the CDR3 DNA reads TGTGCCAGCAGTTATTCCGGGACTAGCGGGAGCTACGAGCAGTACTTC. Its protein is CASSYSGTSGSYEQYF.

The chain has TRBV9 and TRBJ1-1; D is ambiguous. This CDR3 contains 15 residues. V lost 3 bases, J lost 1 base, and 13 bases lay in between. Germline CDR1 SGDLS, CDR2 YYNGEE. In DNA form, the CDR3 reads TGTGCCAGCAGCGGAGAGGGCCGGGGGAACACTGAAGCTTTCTTT. It translates to CASSGEGRGNTEAFF. The whole variable domain, remainder taken from reference TRBV9 and TRBJ1-1, is DSGVTQTPKHLITATGQRVTLRCSPRSGDLSVYWYQQSLDQGLQFLIQYYNGEERAKGNILERFSAQQFPDLHSELNLSSLELGDSALYFCASSGEGRGNTEAFFGQGTRLTVV.

The chain has TRBV12-5 and TRBJ2-7; no clear D gene. Per germline, CDR1 LGHNT and CDR2 FRNRAP. The CDR3 loop spans 14 amino acids. Deletions cut 6 bases from V and 0 bases from J, with 12 bases between. CDR3 in amino acids: CASGPQNSSYEQYF. In DNA form, the CDR3 reads TGTGCTAGTGGCCCCCAAAATAGCTCCTACGAGCAGTACTTC.